Shown below are 23 T cell receptor beta chains from a single sample sequenced in a study of T-cell reconstitution after alpha-beta-depleted transplantation in children. For TCRbeta, the library was prepared with unique molecular identifiers. TCRdb reprocessed the PCR reads with MiXCR, giving one entry per CDR3 protein. The profile covers about 980,000 distinct CDR3 sequences, with less than 30% appearing a single time and approximately 30% taken by the ten largest. Sequencing was performed on PBMCs, mostly from graft donor cells, taken 360 days after TCRalphabeta/CD19-depleted stem cell transplant. These receptors all come from a boy under two years old who had a stem cell transplant for SCID, so the T cells may come from the graft donor.

The gene calls are TRBV7-9 and TRBJ1-2, with unresolved D. The V gene's germline CDR1 is SEHNR and CDR2 FQNEAQ (reference sequence). The CDR3 runs 12 residues. The V and J ends lost 11 bases and 6 bases respectively, with 16 bases between them. This chain's CDR3 is CAFEGGVNGYTF. Here the CDR3 DNA reads TGTGCCTTCGAGGGAGGAGTTAATGGCTACACCTTC.

This chain uses TRBV12-3 or TRBV12-4 with TRBJ2-7, with a possible D match to TRBD1 (5 bases). This CDR3 has 15 amino acids. The V and J ends lost 2 bases and 0 bases respectively, with 11 bases between them. CDR3 sequence: CASSLSGIFSYEQYF. As DNA, the CDR3 is TGTGCCAGCAGTTTATCAGGGATCTTCTCCTACGAGCAGTACTTC.

This chain links TRBV6-5 with TRBJ2-5; TRBD2 might be the D (6 bases). CDR3 size: 15 residues. Between the trimmed V and J ends, which lost 1 base and 3 bases, there was a span of 12 bases. In germline, CDR1 is MNHEY, CDR2 SVGAGI. The CDR3 DNA is TGTGCCAGCAGTTACTTGAACCGGGAGAAAGAGACCCAGTACTTC. Translating it yields CASSYLNREKETQYF.

This chain links TRBV27 with TRBJ2-7, with D perhaps matching TRBD1 or TRBD2 (7 bases each). The germline V gene has CDR1 MNHEY and CDR2 SMNVEV (reference sequence). Trimming took 5 bases from V and 3 from J, leaving 11 bases between them. This CDR3 has 13 amino acids. The CDR3 coding sequence is TGTGCCAGCAGTGCCAGGGGGGGCTACGAGCAGTACTTC. Translation gives CASSARGGYEQYF.

The gene calls are TRBV12-3 or TRBV12-4 and TRBJ1-5; D not resolved. CDR3 length: 12 amino acids. Trimming removed 4 bases at V and 4 bases at J, with 5 bases between. CDR3 region: CASSSRNQPQHF. The CDR3 nucleotides are TGTGCCAGCAGTTCCCGGAATCAGCCCCAGCATTTT.

In DNA, the CDR3 is TGCGCCAGCAGCCAACGACTAGCGAAGACCTACAATGAGCAGTTCTTC. Its translation is CASSQRLAKTYNEQFF. V gene TRBV4-3 combines with J gene TRBJ2-1; 8 positions agree with TRBD2. V shed 2 bases and J 2 bases; nucleotides not matched to a gene: 5. This CDR3 contains 16 residues. Per germline, CDR1 LGHNA and CDR2 YSLEER.

V is TRBV29-1 and J is TRBJ1-1; 8 nucleotides line up with TRBD1. After removal of 6 bases from V and 5 bases from J, the junction contained 8 bases not matched to a gene. CDR1 is SQVTM and CDR2 is ANQGSEA in the germline V gene. The CDR3 consists of 13 residues. The CDR3 protein is CSVGYRGGTEAFF. The CDR3 region has the DNA TGCAGCGTCGGGTACAGGGGGGGGACTGAAGCTTTCTTT.

The CDR3 DNA reads as TGTGCCAGCAACGCCGGACAGGGAGTATACGAGCAGTACTTC. It is translated as CASNAGQGVYEQYF. V usage is TRBV7-9 and J usage is TRBJ2-7; 8 bases align to TRBD1. This CDR3 spans 14 amino acids. The V gene's germline CDR1 is SEHNR and CDR2 FQNEAQ (reference sequence). J lost 4 bases, V lost 7 bases, and 9 bases had no gene match.

V gene TRBV25-1 combines with J gene TRBJ1-5; 7 nucleotides line up with TRBD1. Germline V gives CDR1 MGHDK, CDR2 SYGVNS. CDR3 length: 14 amino acids. Trimming took 6 bases from V and 6 from J; bases not matched to a gene: 8. CDR3 DNA sequence: TGTGCCAGCAGAGCACAGGGGTTCGGTCAGCCCCAGCATTTT. It is translated as CASRAQGFGQPQHF.

This clonotype has only a few counts. V usage is TRBV20-1 and J usage is TRBJ1-2, with a tentative D call TRBD1 (6 bases). In germline, CDR1 is DFQATT, CDR2 SNEGSKA (reference sequence). The CDR3 covers 11 residues. The V and J ends lost 7 bases and 7 bases respectively, with 13 bases between them. DNA of the CDR3: TGCAGTGTCCACAGGGCGGGTGGCTACACCTTC. It codes for CSVHRAGGYTF.

This chain uses TRBV6-5 with TRBJ1-1, with D possibly TRBD1 on 6 matching bases. Trimming pared 0 bases from V and 4 bases from J, leaving 12 bases between. In germline, CDR1 is MNHEY, CDR2 SVGAGI. This CDR3 has 15 amino acids. The CDR3 DNA reads TGTGCCAGCAGTTACTCGGGGACATTGGGCACTGAAGCTTTCTTT. Translating gives CASSYSGTLGTEAFF.

The chain combines TRBV7-2 with TRBJ2-5, with 9 nucleotides matching TRBD2. Germline V gene sequence: CDR1 SGHTA, CDR2 FQGNSA. Trimming removed 7 bases from V and 3 bases from J; junction bases left unmatched: 3. This CDR3 spans 13 amino acids. In DNA form, the CDR3 reads TGTGCCAGCACCGTAGCGGGGGAAGAGACCCAGTACTTC. It yields the protein CASTVAGEETQYF.

The chain carries TRBV2 and TRBJ2-6; unclear D gene. CDR1 is SNHLY, CDR2 FYNNEI, per germline. The CDR3 length is 16 residues. Between the trimmed V and J ends, which lost 2 bases and 0 bases, there was a span of 8 bases. CDR3 nucleotide sequence: TGTGCCAGCAGTGAAACGTGGGGCTCTGGGGCCAACGTCCTGACTTTC. Translated: CASSETWGSGANVLTF.

This clonotype was counted once. This chain connects TRBV5-1 to TRBJ1-2, with D perhaps TRBD1 (6 bases). The CDR3 spans 15 residues. Trimming stripped 7 bases from V and 2 bases from J, with 18 bases between. Germline values: CDR1 SGHRS, CDR2 YFSETQ. In nucleotides, the CDR3 is TGCGCCAGCCTCGCTAGACAGGCGAAGAACTATGGCTACACCTTC. Translation gives CASLARQAKNYGYTF.

The rearrangement uses TRBV2 and TRBJ2-2; 11 bases agree with TRBD1. The CDR3 totals 15 residues. The V segment lost 6 bases and the J segment 1 base; nucleotides outside the gene matches: 1. Germline CDR1 reads SNHLY; CDR2 reads FYNNEI. The DNA for the CDR3 is TGTGCCAGCAGGGGGACAGGGGGGAACACCGGGGAGCTGTTTTTT. Protein sequence: CASRGTGGNTGELFF.

This clonotype was counted a few times. The V gene is TRBV7-9, the J gene TRBJ2-5; D unclear. The CDR3 has 13 residues. The germline CDR1 and CDR2 sequences are SEHNR and FQNEAQ (reference sequence). V was clipped by 3 bases and J by 3 bases, with 8 bases between them. This CDR3 reads CASSLVTEETQYF. The DNA of the CDR3 is TGTGCCAGCAGCTTGGTTACGGAAGAGACCCAGTACTTC.

This clonotype was seen a handful of times. The chain links TRBV5-1 to TRBJ2-1, with 12 bases matching TRBD2. This CDR3 region has 16 residues. From germline, CDR1 is SGHRS and CDR2 YFSETQ. The ends lost 2 bases at V and 7 bases at J; junction bases unmatched: 7. The CDR3 DNA reads as TGCGCCAGCAGCTTCCGGCCTAGCGGGGGGGAGAATGAGCAGTTCTTC. This encodes CASSFRPSGGENEQFF.

This clonotype came up a few times. This chain links TRBV7-8 with TRBJ1-1; no clear D gene. The V gene lost 1 base and the J gene lost 4 bases, with 10 bases spanning the gap. Germline CDR1 reads SGHVS; CDR2 reads FQNEAQ. The CDR3 totals 14 residues. The CDR3 nucleotides are TGTGCCAGCAGCTTAGGTTTAGAGAGCACTGAAGCTTTCTTT. Translated: CASSLGLESTEAFF.

The chain employs TRBV11-2 and TRBJ2-5; TRBD2 might be the D (6 bases). Germline V gene data show CDR1 as SGHAT and CDR2 as FQNNGV. Deletions cut 1 base from V and 5 bases from J, with 11 bases between. The CDR3 is 14 amino acids. The chain's CDR3 is CASSLAKGRETQYF. For the CDR3, the DNA is TGTGCCAGCAGCTTAGCGAAGGGGAGGGAGACCCAGTACTTC.

The chain couples TRBV5-8 to TRBJ1-6; 9 bases line up with TRBD1. This CDR3 has 16 residues. After removal of 4 bases from V and 7 bases from J, the junction contained 9 bases not matched to a gene. CDR1 and CDR2 (germline): SGHTS, YDEGEE. The CDR3 region has the DNA TGTGCCAGCAGCCAATTCAAACAGGGGGCCAATTCACCCCTCCACTTT. As protein: CASSQFKQGANSPLHF.

This clonotype has a handful of counts. The chain's CDR3 is CATSRKDSGGPQHF. The CDR3 nucleotides are TGTGCCACCAGCAGGAAGGACTCCGGGGGGCCCCAGCATTTT. The rearrangement joins TRBV15 to TRBJ1-5, with D tentatively TRBD1 (5 bases). The germline V and J ends were trimmed by 3 bases and 9 bases, with 15 bases remaining between them. This CDR3 contains 14 residues. Per germline, CDR1 LNHNV and CDR2 YYDKDF (reference sequence).

This clonotype was counted a few times. CDR3 in DNA: TGTGCCAGCAGGTCACTGGGGGCGTTTAGCACAGATACGCAGTATTTT. Its translation is CASRSLGAFSTDTQYF. The chain couples TRBV6-5 to TRBJ2-3, with D possibly being TRBD1 (6 bases). Germline CDR1 is MNHEY and CDR2 is SVGAGI. Trimming pared 6 bases from V and 0 bases from J, leaving 16 bases between. The CDR3 covers 16 residues.

In this sample, this clonotype turned up a few times. The chain carries TRBV11-2 and TRBJ2-7; 9 bases fit TRBD2. CDR3 size: 15 residues. V shed 1 base, J shed 6 bases, and the junction held 7 bases outside the gene matches. Germline CDR1 and CDR2: SGHAT and FQNNGV. CDR3 bases: TGTGCCAGCAGCTTAGTGGGCGGGGGGGCAGGCGAGCAGTACTTC. Its translation: CASSLVGGGAGEQYF.